What follows describes a single T cell receptor beta chain. Its target is not known. Then a second PCR, running roughly 7 to 11 cycles, was carried out with a sample-barcoded 5' primer and a J-beta primer mix. Each CDR3 protein is one row after TCRdb ran MiXCR on the 5' RACE reads. This table has 600,000 to 800,000 distinct CDR3 sequences, more than 45% appearing once. The entry originates in a study of blood T cells in healthy people across ages. Germline loops: CDR1 MNHEY, CDR2 SMNVEV (reference sequence). Trimming pared 11 bases from V and 0 bases from J, leaving 17 bases between. This CDR3 has 14 residues. General observations from the study: Long-lived and aged donors differed, with more naive CD4+ cells and higher diversity in the long-lived. CMV status of donors was not determined, possibly confounding expanded clonotype changes. From one million sequenced T cells, diversity estimates were lower bounds.

The specimen sequenced was blood. J is TRBJ2-7 and V is TRBV27, with D tentatively TRBD2 (6 bases). This clonotype was obtained from a woman of 80 years or more in good health. This CDR3 reads CAPLAEGGSYEQYF. DNA of the CDR3: TGTGCCCCCCTGGCGGAGGGAGGCTCCTACGAGCAGTACTTC.